This T cell receptor beta chain appears in the sequencing data of a study of blood T cell repertoires in COVID-19. Across the study: Nucleic acid was either cDNA or gDNA, and it came from T cells, B-cell-depleted T cells, or PBMCs.

Losses at the gene ends were 0 bases for V and 10 bases for J; bases not matched to a gene: 6. Looked up from germline, CDR1 is GTSNPN and CDR2 is SVGIG (reference sequence). The CDR3 has 15 residues. Study processing details: Nucleated cell counts were estimated from reference gene primer amplification. Clones were read by immunoSEQ multiplex PCR, and TCRdb kept only the in-frame ones, dropping some. V, J and clone size are those of that table, while D and trimming were read from the DNA. The data contain approximately 100,000 clones, 80% to 90% of them singletons. The chain has TRBV30 and TRBJ1-6, with 10 bases lining up with TRBD1. The clonotype comes from a woman aged 80 or older with acute or convalescent COVID-19. The sequenced material came from peripheral blood. This CDR3 reads CAWSVPGQGKSPLHF. DNA for the CDR3: TGTGCCTGGAGTGTTCCGGGACAGGGGAAATCACCCCTCCACTTT.